The 8 T cell receptor beta chains reported below all come from one sample, sequenced in a study of OX40 agonist ivuxolimab in advanced cancers. This table comes from immunoSEQ multiplex PCR, and its TCRdb copy is limited to in-frame clones, with some not included. Of tens of thousands of clones listed, approximately 80% are singletons. The input for sequencing was CD4+ or CD8+ T cells sorted from blood, taken in a trial of the OX40 agonist ivuxolimab. The origin of the receptors is an adult with an advanced solid tumor such as melanoma, head and neck, liver or kidney cancer.

This clone was recorded once. The chain employs TRBV11-2 and TRBJ2-5, with TRBD1 matching over 7 bases. The V gene's germline CDR1 is SGHAT and CDR2 FQNNGV. V shed 6 bases, J shed 3 bases, and the junction held 4 bases outside the gene matches. The CDR3 runs 13 residues. CDR3 loop: CASSRDSEETQYF. The CDR3 DNA reads TGTGCCAGCAGTCGGGACAGCGAAGAGACCCAGTACTTC.

This chain links TRBV28 with TRBJ2-5; D unresolved. Germline CDR1 reads MDHEN; CDR2 reads SYDVKM. The CDR3 is 13 residues long. Trimming stripped 5 bases from V and 0 bases from J, with 7 bases between. CDR3 in amino acids: CASSKEYQETQYF. The CDR3 DNA is TGTGCCAGCAGTAAGGAGTACCAAGAGACCCAGTACTTC.

The chain carries TRBV19 and TRBJ1-2; unclear D gene. CDR1 LNHDA and CDR2 SQIVND come from the germline V gene (reference sequence). The CDR3 has 14 amino acids. Trimming left V 5 bases short and J 0 bases short, with 10 bases between. The CDR3 region has the DNA TGTGCCAGTAGTCAAGGAGAGACTAACTATGGCTACACCTTC. Protein product: CASSQGETNYGYTF.

The genes are TRBV7-2 and TRBJ1-5; D uncertain. The V gene's germline CDR1 is SGHTA and CDR2 FQGNSA. With 3 bases removed from V and 1 base from J, the gap between germline ends came to 10 bases. The CDR3 length is 15 residues. The CDR3 bases are TGTGCCAGCAGCTTCTCCACAATAAGCAATCAGCCCCAGCATTTT. It is translated as CASSFSTISNQPQHF. Using reference TRBV7-2 and TRBJ1-5 for the parts outside the CDR3, the full variable domain is GAGVSQSPSNKVTEKGKDVELRCDPISGHTALYWYRQSLGQGLEFLIYFQGNSAPDKSGLPSDRFSAERTGGSVSTLTIQRTQQEDSAVYLCASSFSTISNQPQHFGDGTRLSIL.

This CDR3 is CASSFPGQGAEKLFF. For the CDR3, the DNA is TGTGCCAGCAGCTTTCCAGGACAGGGAGCGGAAAAACTGTTTTTT. The V call is TRBV5-6, the J call TRBJ1-4; 8 bases align to TRBD1. The V gene end was trimmed by 2 bases and the J gene end by 8 bases; junction bases not matched to a gene: 8. Germline CDR1 and CDR2: SGHDT and YYEEEE. CDR3 length: 15 residues.

In this sample, this clone turned up a few times. This chain connects TRBV19 to TRBJ1-2; weak D call: TRBD1 (6 bases). Germline V gene lookup returns CDR1 LNHDA and CDR2 SQIVND (reference sequence). Deletions cut 2 bases from V and 4 bases from J, with 14 bases between. There are 15 residues in the CDR3. CDR3 nucleotide sequence: TGTGCCAGTAGTATACATACAGGGCCCAGCTATGGCTACACCTTC. Translated: CASSIHTGPSYGYTF.

The rearrangement uses TRBV14 and TRBJ1-6, with a possible D match to TRBD1 (6 bases). From germline, CDR1 is SGHDN and CDR2 FVKESK. V dropped 4 bases and J dropped 4 bases, with 11 bases sitting between them. This CDR3 region has 15 residues. DNA for the CDR3: TGTGCCAGCAGCCCGGGACACTTTTATAATTCACCCCTCCACTTT. It encodes CASSPGHFYNSPLHF.

The chain couples TRBV9 to TRBJ2-3, with 11 bases that match TRBD1. The CDR3 has 16 amino acids. Germline CDR1 and CDR2: SGDLS and YYNGEE. V was clipped by 2 bases and J by 2 bases; unmatched bases: 4. The CDR3 loop is CASSVGTGGFTDTQYF. CDR3 bases: TGTGCCAGCAGCGTCGGGACAGGGGGATTCACAGATACGCAGTATTTT. Complete variable domain (other parts from reference TRBV9 and TRBJ2-3): DSGVTQTPKHLITATGQRVTLRCSPRSGDLSVYWYQQSLDQGLQFLIQYYNGEERAKGNILERFSAQQFPDLHSELNLSSLELGDSALYFCASSVGTGGFTDTQYFGPGTRLTVL.